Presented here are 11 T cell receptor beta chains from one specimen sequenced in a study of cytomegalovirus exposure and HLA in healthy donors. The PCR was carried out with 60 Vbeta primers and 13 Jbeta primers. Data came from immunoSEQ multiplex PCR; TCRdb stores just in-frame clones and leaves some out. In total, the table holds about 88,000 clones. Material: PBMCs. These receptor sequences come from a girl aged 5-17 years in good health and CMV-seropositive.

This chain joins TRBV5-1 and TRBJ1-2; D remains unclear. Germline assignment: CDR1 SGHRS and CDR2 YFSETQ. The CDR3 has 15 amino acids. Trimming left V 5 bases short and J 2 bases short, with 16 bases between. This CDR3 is CASRDNINSNYGYTF. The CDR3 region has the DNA TGCGCCAGCAGAGACAACATTAACTCCAACTATGGCTACACCTTC.

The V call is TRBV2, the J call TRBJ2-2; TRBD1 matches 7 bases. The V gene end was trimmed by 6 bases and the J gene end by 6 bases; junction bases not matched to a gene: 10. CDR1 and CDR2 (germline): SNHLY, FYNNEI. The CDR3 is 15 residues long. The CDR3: CASRETGILAGELFF. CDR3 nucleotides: TGTGCCAGCAGAGAGACAGGGATCTTGGCCGGGGAGCTGTTTTTT.

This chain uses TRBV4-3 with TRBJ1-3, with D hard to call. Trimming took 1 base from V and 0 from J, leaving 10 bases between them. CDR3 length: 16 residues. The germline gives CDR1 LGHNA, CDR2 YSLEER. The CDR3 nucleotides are TGCGCCAGCAGCCAAGGAAGACACTTCTCTGGAAACACCATATATTTT. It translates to CASSQGRHFSGNTIYF.

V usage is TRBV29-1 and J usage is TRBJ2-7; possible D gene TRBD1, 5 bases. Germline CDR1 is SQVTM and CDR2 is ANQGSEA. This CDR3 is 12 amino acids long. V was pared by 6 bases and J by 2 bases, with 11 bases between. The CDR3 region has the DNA TGCAGCGTCTTGACAGACGCCTACGAGCAGTACGTC. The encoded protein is CSVLTDAYEQYV.

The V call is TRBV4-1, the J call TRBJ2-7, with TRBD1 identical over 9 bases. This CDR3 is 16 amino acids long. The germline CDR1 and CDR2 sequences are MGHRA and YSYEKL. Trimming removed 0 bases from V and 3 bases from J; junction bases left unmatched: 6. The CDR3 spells CASSQDRTGVIYEQYV. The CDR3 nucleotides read TGCGCCAGCAGCCAAGATCGGACAGGGGTGATCTACGAGCAGTACGTC.

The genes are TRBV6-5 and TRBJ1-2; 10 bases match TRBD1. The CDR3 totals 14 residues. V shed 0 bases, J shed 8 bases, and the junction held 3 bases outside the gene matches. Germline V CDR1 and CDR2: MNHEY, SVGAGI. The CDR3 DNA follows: TGTGCCAGCAGTTACTCCGGACAGGGGGGAGGCTACACCTTC. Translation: CASSYSGQGGGYTF.

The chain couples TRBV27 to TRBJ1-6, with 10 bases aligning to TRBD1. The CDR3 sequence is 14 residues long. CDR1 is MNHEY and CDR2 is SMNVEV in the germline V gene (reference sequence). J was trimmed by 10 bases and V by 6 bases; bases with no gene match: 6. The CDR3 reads CASSPGTGVSPLHF. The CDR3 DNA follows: TGTGCCAGCAGCCCCGGGACAGGGGTATCACCCCTCCACTTT.

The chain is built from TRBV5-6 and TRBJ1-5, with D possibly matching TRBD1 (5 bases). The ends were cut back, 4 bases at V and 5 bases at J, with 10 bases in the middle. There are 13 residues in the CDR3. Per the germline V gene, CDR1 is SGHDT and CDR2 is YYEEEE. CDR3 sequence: CASSQWGDQPQHF. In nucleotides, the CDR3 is TGTGCCAGCAGCCAATGGGGGGATCAGCCCCAGCATTTT. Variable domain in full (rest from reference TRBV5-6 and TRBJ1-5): DAGVTQSPTHLIKTRGQQVTLRCSPKSGHDTVSWYQQALGQGPQFIFQYYEEEERQRGNFPDRFSGHQFPNYSSELNVNALLLGDSALYLCASSQWGDQPQHFGDGTRLSIL.

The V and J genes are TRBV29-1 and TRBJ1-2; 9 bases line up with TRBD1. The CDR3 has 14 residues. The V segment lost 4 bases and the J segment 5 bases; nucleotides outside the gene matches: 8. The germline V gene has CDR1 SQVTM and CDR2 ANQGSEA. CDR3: CSVVAGQGAYGYTF. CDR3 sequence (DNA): TGCAGCGTTGTGGCGGGACAGGGAGCATATGGCTACACCTTC.

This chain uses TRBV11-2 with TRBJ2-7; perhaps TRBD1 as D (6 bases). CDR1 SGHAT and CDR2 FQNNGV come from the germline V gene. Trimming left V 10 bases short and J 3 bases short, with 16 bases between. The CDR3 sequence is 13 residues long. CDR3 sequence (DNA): TGTGCCATCCCGGGACAAAACTTCTACGAGCAGTACTTC. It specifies CAIPGQNFYEQYF.

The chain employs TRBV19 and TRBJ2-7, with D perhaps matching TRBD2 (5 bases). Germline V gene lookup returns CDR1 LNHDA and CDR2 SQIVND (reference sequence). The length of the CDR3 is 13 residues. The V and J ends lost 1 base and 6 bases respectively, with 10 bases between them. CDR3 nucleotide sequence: TGTGCCAGTAGTATAGGTCCCCGGGGCGAGCAGTACTTC. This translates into CASSIGPRGEQYF.